This is a list of T cell receptor beta chains from one sample in a study of T-cell reconstitution after alpha-beta-depleted transplantation in children. A single record per CDR3 protein comes from TCRdb applying MiXCR to the PCR reads. This sample yields about 610,000 distinct CDR3 sequences, of which roughly a tenth are seen a single time; less than 5% belongs to the top ten. The material was PBMCs from the stem cell graft donor, obtained from the stem cell graft. These receptors were taken from a human donor who donated a stem cell graft to a child with acute myeloid leukemia. The CDR3 runs from the conserved cysteine through the conserved F or W. A D gene is named only where the DNA matches it firmly. A row's size may be missing; if present it is once, few, many or a size class.

D gene: -; clone size: -; J gene: TRBJ2-1; V gene: TRBV20-1; CDR3 protein: CSAPRNSYNEQFF; CDR3 DNA: TGCAGTGCTCCGCGGAATTCCTACAATGAGCAGTTCTTC
D gene: -; clone size: -; J gene: TRBJ2-7; V gene: TRBV2; CDR3 protein: CASRASPPGLYEQYF; CDR3 DNA: TGTGCCAGCAGGGCGAGCCCCCCAGGGTTATACGAGCAGTACTTC
D gene: -; clone size: many; J gene: TRBJ1-5; V gene: TRBV28; CDR3 protein: CASRGTNQPQHF; CDR3 DNA: TGTGCCAGCAGGGGTACCAATCAGCCCCAGCATTTT
D gene: TRBD2; clone size: many; J gene: TRBJ2-1; V gene: TRBV29-1; CDR3 protein: CSVEVGTSGYNEQFF; CDR3 DNA: TGCAGCGTTGAGGTAGGGACTAGCGGTTACAATGAGCAGTTCTTC
D gene: -; clone size: -; J gene: TRBJ1-1; V gene: TRBV7-8; CDR3 protein: CSSSLAAQKNTEAFF; CDR3 DNA: TGTTCCAGCAGCTTAGCAGCACAGAAGAACACTGAAGCTTTCTTT
D gene: TRBD1; clone size: -; J gene: TRBJ2-4; V gene: TRBV20-1; CDR3 protein: CSARDPKGDRGHIQYF; CDR3 DNA: TGCAGTGCTAGAGACCCCAAGGGGGACAGGGGGCACATTCAGTACTTC
D gene: TRBD1; clone size: many; J gene: TRBJ2-7; V gene: TRBV5-1; CDR3 protein: CASSLRGPEQYF; CDR3 DNA: TGTGCCAGCAGCTTAAGGGGGCCCGAGCAGTACTTC
D gene: TRBD2; clone size: many; J gene: TRBJ2-3; V gene: TRBV20-1; CDR3 protein: CSARWRSGGPDTQYF; CDR3 DNA: TGCAGTGCTAGATGGCGGAGCGGGGGCCCAGATACGCAGTATTTT
D gene: -; clone size: -; J gene: TRBJ1-1; V gene: TRBV14; CDR3 protein: CASSQDFRGARDTEAFF; CDR3 DNA: TGTGCCAGCAGCCAAGATTTTCGGGGGGCGAGGGACACTGAAGCTTTCTTT
D gene: -; clone size: many; J gene: TRBJ2-3; V gene: TRBV7-3; CDR3 protein: CASSLSRRDTQYF; CDR3 DNA: TGTGCCAGCAGCTTATCCAGGAGAGATACGCAGTATTTT
D gene: -; clone size: few; J gene: TRBJ2-7; V gene: TRBV19; CDR3 protein: CASSIGGNGYYEQYF; CDR3 DNA: TGTGCCAGTAGTATTGGTGGCAACGGATACTACGAGCAGTACTTC
D gene: -; clone size: many; J gene: TRBJ2-3; V gene: TRBV4-3; CDR3 protein: CASSQGVGDTDTQYF; CDR3 DNA: TGCGCCAGCAGCCAAGGGGTCGGAGACACAGATACGCAGTATTTT
D gene: -; clone size: -; J gene: TRBJ2-2; V gene: TRBV12-3/TRBV12-4; CDR3 protein: CASSPGPPGELFF; CDR3 DNA: TGTGCCAGCAGTCCTGGTCCCCCTGGGGAGCTGTTTTTT
D gene: TRBD2; clone size: few; J gene: TRBJ2-1; V gene: TRBV29-1; CDR3 protein: CSVELAGSIEQFF; CDR3 DNA: TGCAGCGTTGAACTAGCGGGATCCATTGAGCAGTTCTTC
D gene: TRBD1; clone size: -; J gene: TRBJ2-2; V gene: TRBV3-1; CDR3 protein: CASSHGQGAAGELFF; CDR3 DNA: TGTGCCAGCAGCCACGGACAGGGGGCGGCCGGGGAGCTGTTTTTT
D gene: -; clone size: many; J gene: TRBJ2-2; V gene: TRBV4-3; CDR3 protein: CASSLEPGQNTGELFF; CDR3 DNA: TGCGCCAGCAGTTTGGAGCCGGGACAGAACACCGGGGAGCTGTTTTTT
D gene: -; clone size: -; J gene: TRBJ2-6; V gene: TRBV28; CDR3 protein: CASRPGTGTPGANVLTF; CDR3 DNA: TGTGCCAGCAGGCCCGGAACAGGGACCCCTGGGGCCAACGTCCTGACTTTC
D gene: -; clone size: few; J gene: TRBJ2-7; V gene: TRBV20-1; CDR3 protein: CSASPGLAKYEQYF; CDR3 DNA: TGCAGTGCTAGCCCGGGGCTAGCGAAGTACGAGCAGTACTTC
D gene: TRBD1; clone size: many; J gene: TRBJ1-3; V gene: TRBV7-2; CDR3 protein: CASRGQGSGNTIYF; CDR3 DNA: TGTGCCAGCCGAGGACAGGGTTCTGGAAACACCATATATTTT
D gene: -; clone size: few; J gene: TRBJ2-4; V gene: TRBV20-1; CDR3 protein: CSAQLSIQYF; CDR3 DNA: TGCAGTGCACAACTAAGCATTCAGTACTTC
D gene: TRBD1; clone size: few; J gene: TRBJ2-1; V gene: TRBV28; CDR3 protein: CASSGLRGGTGGSEQFF; CDR3 DNA: TGTGCCAGCAGTGGACTCCGGGGAGGGACAGGGGGGAGTGAGCAGTTCTTC
D gene: TRBD2; clone size: many; J gene: TRBJ2-1; V gene: TRBV20-1; CDR3 protein: CSARDTAGNVGNEQFF; CDR3 DNA: TGCAGTGCTAGAGACACAGCGGGGAATGTAGGCAATGAGCAGTTCTTC
D gene: -; clone size: -; J gene: TRBJ2-5; V gene: TRBV19; CDR3 protein: CASSTEVEGETQYF; CDR3 DNA: TGTGCCAGTAGCACCGAGGTAGAAGGAGAGACCCAGTACTTC
D gene: TRBD2; clone size: few; J gene: TRBJ2-1; V gene: TRBV20-1; CDR3 protein: CSARLAGNYNEQFF; CDR3 DNA: TGCAGTGCAAGACTAGCGGGAAATTACAATGAGCAGTTCTTC
D gene: -; clone size: -; J gene: TRBJ2-7; V gene: TRBV5-1; CDR3 protein: CASSSFAGTGYEQYF; CDR3 DNA: TGCGCCAGCAGCTCTTTTGCGGGGACTGGGTACGAGCAGTACTTC
D gene: TRBD1; clone size: -; J gene: TRBJ2-1; V gene: TRBV2; CDR3 protein: CASRPRDRVRNEQFF; CDR3 DNA: TGTGCCAGCAGGCCCCGGGACAGGGTGAGGAATGAGCAGTTCTTC
D gene: -; clone size: many; J gene: TRBJ1-3; V gene: TRBV11-2; CDR3 protein: CASRSERSYSGNTIYF; CDR3 DNA: TGTGCCAGCAGGTCTGAGAGGTCCTACTCTGGAAACACCATATATTTT
D gene: TRBD2; clone size: -; J gene: TRBJ2-3; V gene: TRBV20-1; CDR3 protein: CSAAPETSGRDTQYF; CDR3 DNA: TGCAGTGCTGCTCCCGAGACTAGCGGACGGGATACGCAGTATTTT
D gene: TRBD2; clone size: few; J gene: TRBJ2-1; V gene: TRBV7-9; CDR3 protein: CASSSPRLAYNEQFF; CDR3 DNA: TGTGCCAGCAGCTCCCCCCGACTAGCGTACAATGAGCAGTTCTTC
D gene: -; clone size: -; J gene: TRBJ2-7; V gene: TRBV28; CDR3 protein: CASSSGVSSYEQYF; CDR3 DNA: TGTGCCAGCAGTTCCGGTGTTAGCTCCTACGAGCAGTACTTC
D gene: TRBD2; clone size: -; J gene: TRBJ2-2; V gene: TRBV6-5; CDR3 protein: CASSFLTGTRGTGELFF; CDR3 DNA: TGTGCCAGCAGTTTCCTTACCGGGACTAGGGGCACCGGGGAGCTGTTTTTT
D gene: -; clone size: -; J gene: TRBJ2-1; V gene: TRBV6-1; CDR3 protein: CASSEVLSSYNEQFF; CDR3 DNA: TGTGCCAGCAGTGAGGTCCTTAGCTCCTACAATGAGCAGTTCTTC
D gene: -; clone size: few; J gene: TRBJ2-1; V gene: TRBV20-1; CDR3 protein: CSANRDDSSYNEQFF; CDR3 DNA: TGCAGTGCTAACAGGGACGACAGCTCCTACAATGAGCAGTTCTTC
D gene: -; clone size: -; J gene: TRBJ2-7; V gene: TRBV12-3/TRBV12-4; CDR3 protein: CASRPTGPLYEQYF; CDR3 DNA: TGTGCCAGCAGGCCTACAGGGCCGCTCTACGAGCAGTACTTC
D gene: -; clone size: few; J gene: TRBJ1-1; V gene: TRBV24-1; CDR3 protein: CATSAGQKNTEAFF; CDR3 DNA: TGTGCCACCAGTGCAGGACAGAAGAACACTGAAGCTTTCTTT
D gene: -; clone size: many; J gene: TRBJ2-4; V gene: TRBV5-1; CDR3 protein: CASSLFGVKNIQYF; CDR3 DNA: TGCGCCAGCAGCTTGTTTGGGGTCAAAAACATTCAGTACTTC
D gene: TRBD1; clone size: -; J gene: TRBJ1-4; V gene: TRBV7-9; CDR3 protein: CASPGPGTGDNEKLFF; CDR3 DNA: TGTGCCAGCCCCGGTCCGGGGACAGGGGATAATGAAAAACTGTTTTTT
D gene: -; clone size: -; J gene: TRBJ1-4; V gene: TRBV5-1; CDR3 protein: CASSPWGQPEKLFF; CDR3 DNA: TGCGCCAGCAGCCCGTGGGGCCAACCTGAAAAACTGTTTTTT
D gene: TRBD2; clone size: few; J gene: TRBJ2-5; V gene: TRBV5-5; CDR3 protein: CASSSGTSGSGTETQYF; CDR3 DNA: TGTGCCAGCAGCTCCGGGACTAGCGGGAGTGGGACGGAGACCCAGTACTTC
D gene: -; clone size: -; J gene: TRBJ2-5; V gene: TRBV12-3/TRBV12-4; CDR3 protein: CASSYRMGGSKETQYF; CDR3 DNA: TGTGCCAGCAGCTACCGGATGGGGGGATCAAAAGAGACCCAGTACTTC
D gene: TRBD1; clone size: many; J gene: TRBJ2-2; V gene: TRBV20-1; CDR3 protein: CSAIPRQGRPAGELFF; CDR3 DNA: TGCAGTGCTATCCCCCGACAGGGGCGTCCTGCCGGGGAGCTGTTTTTT
D gene: TRBD2; clone size: -; J gene: TRBJ2-7; V gene: TRBV12-3/TRBV12-4; CDR3 protein: CTSCFRPLARETHYEQYF; CDR3 DNA: TGTACCAGCTGTTTCCGACCTCTGGCGCGGGAGACTCATTACGAGCAGTACTTC
D gene: -; clone size: few; J gene: TRBJ1-1; V gene: TRBV29-1; CDR3 protein: CSVEGGGF; CDR3 DNA: TGCAGCGTTGAAGGGGGGGGTTTT
D gene: -; clone size: many; J gene: TRBJ2-4; V gene: TRBV24-1; CDR3 protein: CATSDLKAPNIQYF; CDR3 DNA: TGTGCCACCAGTGATTTGAAAGCACCAAACATTCAGTACTTC
D gene: -; clone size: few; J gene: TRBJ2-2; V gene: TRBV5-1; CDR3 protein: CASSLVGRGFSFAGELFF; CDR3 DNA: TGCGCCAGCAGCTTGGTGGGAAGGGGATTCTCTTTCGCCGGGGAGCTGTTTTTT
D gene: -; clone size: many; J gene: TRBJ1-3; V gene: TRBV10-3; CDR3 protein: CAISESSGSGNTIYF; CDR3 DNA: TGTGCCATCAGTGAGTCGTCTGGCTCTGGAAACACCATATATTTT
D gene: -; clone size: few; J gene: TRBJ2-7; V gene: TRBV20-1; CDR3 protein: CSAGPNKGHEQYF; CDR3 DNA: TGCAGTGCCGGACCTAATAAAGGGCACGAGCAGTACTTC
D gene: -; clone size: few; J gene: TRBJ2-3; V gene: TRBV9; CDR3 protein: CASSVAGEGGDTQYF; CDR3 DNA: TGTGCCAGCAGCGTAGCGGGAGAAGGGGGAGATACGCAGTATTTT
D gene: -; clone size: many; J gene: TRBJ1-2; V gene: TRBV27; CDR3 protein: CASSTGGGLGYGYTF; CDR3 DNA: TGTGCCAGCAGTACTGGGGGTGGGCTCGGCTATGGCTACACCTTC
D gene: TRBD1; clone size: many; J gene: TRBJ2-7; V gene: TRBV7-2; CDR3 protein: CASSFRQGLSYEQYF; CDR3 DNA: TGTGCCAGCAGCTTTCGACAGGGGCTCTCCTACGAGCAGTACTTC
D gene: -; clone size: -; J gene: TRBJ1-4; V gene: TRBV4-2; CDR3 protein: CASSPWGGDEKLFF; CDR3 DNA: TGTGCCAGCAGCCCTTGGGGGGGGGATGAAAAACTGTTTTTT